Listed below are T cell receptor beta chains from one sample, sequenced in a study of blood T cell repertoires in COVID-19. The repertoire was sequenced with immunoSEQ multiplex PCR; TCRdb's copy has only in-frame clones and lacks some. The sample yields over 85,000 clones, 85% seen once. What was sequenced was peripheral blood. Source of these receptors: a man older than 75 with acute or convalescent COVID-19. The CDR3 runs from the conserved cysteine through the conserved F or W. The D gene is left open where the match is weak. Not all rows give a size; the values are once, few, many and, for expanded clones, a class.

TRBD2	TRBV25-1	-	TRBJ2-5	TGTGCCAGCAGTGCGTTCACTAGCGGGAGTTCCGAGACCCAGTACTTC	CASSAFTSGSSETQYF
TRBD2	TRBV7-2	-	TRBJ2-7	TGTGCCAGCAGTCTATCCCCAACTAGCGGGAACTACGAGCAGTACTTC	CASSLSPTSGNYEQYF
-	TRBV28	-	TRBJ1-5	TGTGCCAGCACCCCCAGTGTAAGTTTTAGCAATCAGCCCCAGCATTTT	CASTPSVSFSNQPQHF
TRBD1	TRBV19	-	TRBJ1-5	TGTGCCAGTAGTCCCGGGGACAGGCATAGCAATCAGCCCCAGCATTTT	CASSPGDRHSNQPQHF
-	TRBV21-1	-	TRBJ2-5	TGTGCCAGCAGCATAGGACTAGCGGGGGTAGAGACCCAGTACTTC	CASSIGLAGVETQYF
-	TRBV29-1	-	TRBJ1-1	TGCAGCGTTGAAGATCGGCAGGGAAATACTGAAGCTTTCTTT	CSVEDRQGNTEAFF
-	TRBV7-2	-	TRBJ2-7	TGTGCCAGCAGCCCTCCCGATTCTAACGAGCAGTACTTC	CASSPPDSNEQYF
-	TRBV6-2/TRBV6-3	-	TRBJ1-5	TGTGCCAGCAGTCAGGGGCTGGGAGGCAATCAGCCCCAGCATTTT	CASSQGLGGNQPQHF
-	TRBV11-1	few	TRBJ1-5	TGTGCCAGCAGCTTAGGGCCAGGGAGCAATCAGCCCCAGCATTTT	CASSLGPGSNQPQHF
TRBD1	TRBV5-1	-	TRBJ1-1	TGCGCCAGCAGCTTGGAGGGGGCGAACACTGAAGCTTTCTTT	CASSLEGANTEAFF
-	TRBV30	-	TRBJ1-1	TGTGCCTGGAGTCCGAGGTCGCTGATGAACACTGAAGCTTTCTTT	CAWSPRSLMNTEAFF
-	TRBV28	-	TRBJ2-7	TGTGCCAGTCGGGACTCGAAACCTTACGAGCAGTACTTC	CASRDSKPYEQYF
TRBD2	TRBV6-5	few	TRBJ2-7	TGTGCCAGCAGTTCCAACAGACTAGCCCGGGTCCTCGAGCAGTACTTC	CASSSNRLARVLEQYF
TRBD1	TRBV30	-	TRBJ1-1	TGTGCCTGGCGGAGGGGGACAGGGGATTTGGCCTCCCCCAGGGAAGCTTTCTTT	CAWRRGTGDLASPREAFF
-	TRBV9	-	TRBJ2-3	TGTGCCAGCAGCGTAGCAAGCGGAGTCATCACAGATACGCAGTATTTT	CASSVASGVITDTQYF
TRBD1	TRBV10-1	-	TRBJ2-7	TGCGCCACCCAGCGTGGTGGTACCGGGACAGGAGCCTACGAGCAGTACTTC	CATQRGGTGTGAYEQYF
-	TRBV11-3	-	TRBJ2-5	TGTGCCAGCAGCCGGGGTCCCCAAGAGACCCAGTACTTC	CASSRGPQETQYF
TRBD2	TRBV19	-	TRBJ2-5	TGTGCCAGTAGTAATAGCGGGAGGGCCCGTGAGACCCAGTACTTC	CASSNSGRARETQYF
-	TRBV24-1	-	TRBJ2-3	TGTGCCACCAGTGAGCCCCGGTTAAGCCATACGCAGTATTTT	CATSEPRLSHTQYF
TRBD1	TRBV3-1/TRBV3-2	-	TRBJ1-5	TGTGCCAGCAGCCAAGAATGCCTAGGGGGCTTGGGCAATCAGCCCCAGCATTTT	CASSQECLGGLGNQPQHF
-	TRBV30	-	TRBJ2-7	TGTGCCTGGAGTGTAAGTTTTTTTGGGGCTGGGGAGCAGTACTTC	CAWSVSFFGAGEQYF
TRBD2	TRBV29-1	-	TRBJ2-7	TGCAGCGTTGAAGCGCCTGGGACTAGCGGAGCGTTCTACGAGCAGTACTTC	CSVEAPGTSGAFYEQYF
-	TRBV9	-	TRBJ2-7	TGTGCCTCTGGGCCGGGAACCTCCTCCTACGAGCAGTACTTC	CASGPGTSSYEQYF
-	TRBV27	-	TRBJ1-1	TGTGCCAGCTCCCGAAGGGGGAACACTGAAGCTTTCTTT	CASSRRGNTEAFF
-	TRBV28	-	TRBJ2-3	TGTGCCAGCTTCCTTGCGGATACCGATACGCAGTATTTT	CASFLADTDTQYF
-	TRBV28	-	TRBJ2-5	TGTGCCAGCAGACGGCCTCGAGGGCGGGAGACCCAGTACTTC	CASRRPRGRETQYF
TRBD1	TRBV25-1	once	TRBJ1-1	TGTGCCAGCAGTCAACGGACAGGGGGTGAGACTGAAGCTTTCTTT	CASSQRTGGETEAFF
-	TRBV2	few	TRBJ1-1	TGTGCCAGCAGGAAGAGCACTGAAGCTTTCTTT	CASRKSTEAFF
TRBD1	TRBV27	-	TRBJ1-5	TGTGCCAGCAGTTTATCTGTTGGGGCCAGGGGGAGTCAGCCCCAGCATTTT	CASSLSVGARGSQPQHF
TRBD2	TRBV6-1	-	TRBJ2-3	TGTGCCAGCAGTGAAGATAGCGGGAGGATACCGCAGTATTTT	CASSEDSGRIPQYF
-	TRBV7-3	-	TRBJ2-1	TGTGCCAGCAGTCTTGACAGGCAAGAGAATGAGCAGTTCTTC	CASSLDRQENEQFF
TRBD2	TRBV6-5	-	TRBJ2-1	TGTGCCAGCAGGCGCCCTAGCGGGAATAATGAGCAGTTCTTC	CASRRPSGNNEQFF
TRBD1	TRBV28	-	TRBJ2-1	TGTGCCAGCAGTCCCGCTACAGGGGGCAAGTTCTTC	CASSPATGGKFF
TRBD2	TRBV7-8	-	TRBJ2-7	TGTGCCAGCAGCCTTGCAGGGACTACCGTCCCCTACGAGCAGTACTTC	CASSLAGTTVPYEQYF
TRBD1	TRBV11-3	-	TRBJ2-7	TGTGCCAGCAGCTTAACCGGGACAGGGGGCTCTGACGAGCAGTACTTC	CASSLTGTGGSDEQYF
-	TRBV18	once	TRBJ2-3	TGTGCCAGCTCACCACTGTATGTAGATACGCAGTATTTT	CASSPLYVDTQYF
TRBD1	TRBV30	-	TRBJ1-6	TGTGCCTGGGGGGATCCGGGACAGGGGGCGCGAAGATCACCCCTCCACTTT	CAWGDPGQGARRSPLHF
-	TRBV9	-	TRBJ1-6	TGTGCCAGCAGCCCGACGACCCACCCTACTAGCTCCTATAATTCACCCCTCCACTTT	CASSPTTHPTSSYNSPLHF
-	TRBV18	-	TRBJ1-5	TGTGCCAGCTCAACAGCTTATAGCAATCAGCCCCAGCATTTT	CASSTAYSNQPQHF
-	TRBV28	few	TRBJ1-3	TGTGCCAGCAGTTTACCAGGGTTTGGAAACACCATATATTTT	CASSLPGFGNTIYF